What follows are 14 T cell receptor beta chains derived from one specimen sequenced in a study of Graves' ophthalmopathy and Graves' hyperthyroidism. Amplified TCR beta CDR3 regions were obtained using RNA transcripts as template. HTBI primers were employed in first-round RT-PCR, then a second-round multiplex PCR followed. TCRdb re-analysed the multiplex PCR reads in MiXCR, keeping a single row per CDR3 protein. The profile covers roughly 420,000 distinct CDR3 sequences, with under 25% appearing a single time and around 3.2% taken by the ten largest. Input material: peripheral blood. The source of these receptors is a young woman with stable Graves' hyperthyroidism.

This clonotype was seen many times. The V and J genes are TRBV6-5 and TRBJ2-7; D perhaps matches TRBD1 (7 bases). CDR1 is MNHEY and CDR2 is SVGAGI in the germline V gene. This CDR3 contains 14 residues. Trimming took 2 bases from V and 4 from J, leaving 12 bases between them. The CDR3 here is CASSYGGGKYEQYF. CDR3 DNA: TGTGCCAGCAGTTACGGAGGGGGCAAATACGAGCAGTACTTC.

This clonotype was seen only a few times. The chain links TRBV12-3 or TRBV12-4 to TRBJ2-7; D perhaps matches TRBD2 (5 bases). The CDR3 consists of 12 residues. V shed 5 bases and J shed 6 bases, with 11 bases lying between them. The CDR3 bases are TGTGCCAGCAGTCCACGAGGGTTCGAGCAGTACTTC. Amino acid sequence: CASSPRGFEQYF.

This clonotype occurred once. The chain uses TRBV11-2 and TRBJ2-7, with 7 nucleotides matching TRBD1. The CDR3 runs 16 residues. The V segment lost 3 bases and the J segment 4 bases; nucleotides outside the gene matches: 12. The germline gives CDR1 SGHAT, CDR2 FQNNGV. The CDR3 bases are TGTGCCAGCAGCTTGGGAACCGGGACAGATGATTACGAGCAGTACTTC. It encodes CASSLGTGTDDYEQYF.

This clonotype came up many times. The J gene is TRBJ1-1, the V gene TRBV2; D is unclear. CDR1 is SNHLY, CDR2 FYNNEI, per germline. This CDR3 has 15 residues. With 5 bases removed from V and 8 bases from J, the gap between germline ends came to 21 bases. In DNA form, the CDR3 reads TGTGCCAGCAGTATTTCTTGGGGAGGAGAAATGGAAGCTTTCTTT. This codes for CASSISWGGEMEAFF.

The chain uses TRBV12-3 or TRBV12-4 and TRBJ1-2; TRBD1 agrees at 8 bases. Trimming cost V 5 bases and J 6 bases; bases outside gene matches: 8. The CDR3 has 14 residues. The CDR3: CASSIRQGTHGYTF. In DNA form, the CDR3 reads TGTGCCAGCAGTATCCGACAGGGGACACATGGCTACACCTTC.

This clonotype was recorded a few times. The rearrangement joins TRBV11-2 to TRBJ2-2; TRBD1 aligns across 10 bases. From germline, CDR1 is SGHAT and CDR2 FQNNGV. This CDR3 is built from 17 residues. The V and J ends lost 4 bases and 3 bases, in that order; junction bases with no gene match: 8. CDR3 region: CASSSRQGAPDTGELFF. The CDR3 DNA reads TGTGCCAGCAGCTCACGACAGGGGGCGCCGGACACCGGGGAGCTGTTTTTT.

The CDR3 spells CASSLGIGETQYF. CDR3 nucleotides: TGTGCCAGCAGCTTAGGAATTGGGGAGACCCAGTACTTC. The chain couples TRBV11-3 to TRBJ2-5, with D unresolved. Trimming took off 1 base at V and 5 bases at J, with 8 bases between the two ends. CDR3 length equals 13 residues. Germline V gene sequence: CDR1 SGHNT, CDR2 YENEEA.

This clonotype has at least ten counts. V usage is TRBV6-5 and J usage is TRBJ2-5, with TRBD2 matching over 11 bases. The germline gives CDR1 MNHEY, CDR2 SVGAGI. V gave up 0 bases and J gave up 1 base; unmatched junction bases: 1. The CDR3 totals 16 residues. The CDR3 spells CASSYSLAGGQETQYF. CDR3 sequence (DNA): TGTGCCAGCAGTTACTCCCTAGCGGGAGGCCAAGAGACCCAGTACTTC.

The J gene is TRBJ1-5, the V gene TRBV11-2; no reliable D call. The CDR3 extends over 16 amino acids. From germline, CDR1 is SGHAT and CDR2 FQNNGV. V was trimmed by 1 base and J by 2 bases, leaving 12 bases between them. CDR3 sequence reads: CASSLVATEGNQPQHF. The CDR3 DNA reads as TGTGCCAGCAGCTTAGTGGCCACGGAGGGCAATCAGCCCCAGCATTTT.

In this sample, this clonotype turned up many times. CDR3 sequence (DNA): TGCGCCAGCAGCCAGGCTGACAGGCCCCTCATCGAGCAGTACTTC. It codes for CASSQADRPLIEQYF. This sequence joins TRBV4-1 and TRBJ2-7; a weak D match, TRBD1 (6 bases). V gave up 3 bases and J gave up 6 bases, with 18 bases separating them. Germline loops: CDR1 MGHRA, CDR2 YSYEKL. This CDR3 contains 15 residues.

At least ten counts were recorded for this clonotype. The V gene is TRBV5-1, the J gene TRBJ1-1, with D possibly matching TRBD1 (6 bases). Trimming removed 4 bases at V and 0 bases at J, with 10 bases between. The CDR3 is 14 residues long. Germline V gene sequence: CDR1 SGHRS, CDR2 YFSETQ. The CDR3 DNA reads TGCGCCAGCAGCGTGGACAGCTTGAACACTGAAGCTTTCTTT. Amino acids: CASSVDSLNTEAFF.

This clonotype was counted at least ten times. The V gene is TRBV7-2, the J gene TRBJ1-2; D is undetermined. Germline V gene data show CDR1 as SGHTA and CDR2 as FQGNSA. V gave up 1 base and J gave up 6 bases, with 9 bases separating them. The CDR3 is made up of 13 amino acids. The chain's CDR3 is CASSLVVGDGYTF. The DNA of the CDR3 is TGTGCCAGCAGCTTAGTGGTCGGTGATGGCTACACCTTC.

J is TRBJ1-2 and V is TRBV12-3 or TRBV12-4; TRBD1 agrees at 9 bases. This CDR3 spans 14 amino acids. J gave up 7 bases and V 3 bases, and 6 bases lay outside the gene matches. The CDR3 protein is CASSFWDRESGYTF. For the CDR3, the DNA is TGTGCCAGCAGTTTTTGGGACAGGGAAAGTGGCTACACCTTC.

This clonotype was detected a few times. This chain links TRBV13 with TRBJ2-7, with D possibly called TRBD1 or TRBD2 (5 bases each). Trimming took off 5 bases at V and 5 bases at J, with 16 bases between the two ends. The CDR3 length is 14 residues. Germline lookup yields CDR1 PRHDT and CDR2 FYEKMQ (reference sequence). The CDR3 nucleotides are TGTGCCAGCAGCCCTCCGGGACGCGGAGACGAGCAGTACTTC. Its translation is CASSPPGRGDEQYF.